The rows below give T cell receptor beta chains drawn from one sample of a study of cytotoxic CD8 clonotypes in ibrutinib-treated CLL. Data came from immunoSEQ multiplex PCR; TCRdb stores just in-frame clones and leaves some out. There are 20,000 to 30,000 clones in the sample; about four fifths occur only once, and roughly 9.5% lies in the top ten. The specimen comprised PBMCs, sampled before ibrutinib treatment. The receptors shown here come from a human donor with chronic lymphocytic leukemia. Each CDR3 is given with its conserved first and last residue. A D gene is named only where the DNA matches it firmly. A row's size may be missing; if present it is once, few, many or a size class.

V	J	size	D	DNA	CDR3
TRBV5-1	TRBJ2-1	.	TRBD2	TGCGCCAGCAGCCAGGGACTAGCGGGCTACAATGAGCAGTTCTTC	CASSQGLAGYNEQFF
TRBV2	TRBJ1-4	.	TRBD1	TGTGCCAGCAGTGAGCTAGGGGGCGGTGAAAAACTGTTTTTT	CASSELGGGEKLFF
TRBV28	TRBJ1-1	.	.	TGTGCCAGCAGTTTATTAAGGGGACGGGAAGCTTTCTTT	CASSLLRGREAFF
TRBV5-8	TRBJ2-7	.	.	TGTGCCAGCAGCTTCCGGGGGAGTTCTACCTACGAGCAGTACTTC	CASSFRGSSTYEQYF
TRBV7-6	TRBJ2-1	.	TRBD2	TGTGCCAGCAGCCCCGCCCTCTCGGGACTAGCGGTTTACAATGAGCAGTTCTTC	CASSPALSGLAVYNEQFF
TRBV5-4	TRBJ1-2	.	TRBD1	TGTGCCAGCAGCCTAACGACAGGGCAGGAAAGAGGCTACACCTTC	CASSLTTGQERGYTF
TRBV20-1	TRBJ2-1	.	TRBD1	TGCAGTGCTGACAGGGGCGGTGAGCAGTTCTTC	CSADRGGEQFF
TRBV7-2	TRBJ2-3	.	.	TGTGCCAGCAGCTCGCCTAGCACAGATACGCAGTATTTT	CASSSPSTDTQYF
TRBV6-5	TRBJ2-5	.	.	TGTGCCAGCAGTGCCGTAACGGAGACCCAGTACTTC	CASSAVTETQYF
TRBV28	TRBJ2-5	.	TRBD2	TGTGCCAGCAGTTTACCGCCGGGGGGGCTAGGGGAGACCCAGTACTTC	CASSLPPGGLGETQYF
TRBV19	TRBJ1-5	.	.	TGTGCCACCCTTCAAGGGAGCAATCAGCCCCAGCATTTT	CATLQGSNQPQHF
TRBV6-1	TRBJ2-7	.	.	TGTGCCAGCTCTCCAGGGCTCTCCTCCTACGAGCAGTACTTC	CASSPGLSSYEQYF
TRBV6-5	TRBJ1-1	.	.	TGTGCCAGCAGCCTCCTAGACCCTAGAACTGAAGCTTTCTTT	CASSLLDPRTEAFF
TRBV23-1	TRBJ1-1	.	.	TGCGCCAGCAGTCTCCCCGTCCCCAGGACTGAAGCTTTCTTT	CASSLPVPRTEAFF
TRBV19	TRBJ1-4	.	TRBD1	TGTGCCAGCAGCAGCCCGGGACAGGTGGTGGAAAAACTGTTTTTT	CASSSPGQVVEKLFF
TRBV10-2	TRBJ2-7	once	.	TGCGCCAGCAGTAATTTAGCGGACTCCTACGAGCAGTACTTC	CASSNLADSYEQYF
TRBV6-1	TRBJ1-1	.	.	TGTGCCAGCAGTGAGCATCGGACTGAAGCTTTCTTT	CASSEHRTEAFF
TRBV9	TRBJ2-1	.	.	TGTGCCAGCAGCTTTCAAACAGGGGAGCAGTTCTTC	CASSFQTGEQFF
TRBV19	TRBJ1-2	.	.	TGTGCCAGTAGTGATGGTTTTGGCTATGGCTACACCTTC	CASSDGFGYGYTF
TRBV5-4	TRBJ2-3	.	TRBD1	TGTGCCAGCAGCGACGGACAGGGCCCAGATACGCAGTATTTT	CASSDGQGPDTQYF
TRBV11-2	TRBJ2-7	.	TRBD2	TGTGCCAGCAGCCCAACGGCTAGCGGGAGGGGGTACGAGCAGTACTTC	CASSPTASGRGYEQYF
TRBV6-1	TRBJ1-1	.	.	TGTGCCAGCAGTGAAAAGGAGGGGGAAACTGAAGCTTTCTTT	CASSEKEGETEAFF
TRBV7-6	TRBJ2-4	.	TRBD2	TGTGCCAGCAGCTTAGGTAGCGGGAGGGCCCTCGGCAAAAACATTCAGTACTTC	CASSLGSGRALGKNIQYF
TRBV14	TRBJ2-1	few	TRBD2	TGTGCCAGCAGCCAGGGGAGCGGGAGGGCCTTCTACAATGAGCAGTTCTTC	CASSQGSGRAFYNEQFF
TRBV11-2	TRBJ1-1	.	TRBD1	TGTGCCAGCAGCCCCGGGACAGGGGCCAACACTGAAGCTTTCTTT	CASSPGTGANTEAFF
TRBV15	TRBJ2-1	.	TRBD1	TGTGCCACCAGCATCTCCGGGACAGGGGGTTACAATGAGCAGTTCTTC	CATSISGTGGYNEQFF
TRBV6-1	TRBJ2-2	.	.	TGTGCCAGCAGTGAGTTATTGGGCACCGGGGAGCTGTTTTTT	CASSELLGTGELFF
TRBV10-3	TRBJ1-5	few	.	TGTGCCATCAGTGACGGAAAAGATCAGCCCCAGCATTTT	CAISDGKDQPQHF
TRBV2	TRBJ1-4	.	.	TGTGCCAGCAGTTCCCAGGGGCTGGGAGAAAAACTGTTTTTT	CASSSQGLGEKLFF
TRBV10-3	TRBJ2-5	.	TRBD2	TGTGCCATCAGAAGCGGGGCGGGGGAGACCCAGTACTTC	CAIRSGAGETQYF
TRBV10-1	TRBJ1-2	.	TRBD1	TGCGCCAGCAGATCAGGGGGCGCAGCTGGCTACACCTTC	CASRSGGAAGYTF
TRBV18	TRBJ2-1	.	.	TGTGCCAGCTCACCCGCGGTAGGGGCCAACAATGAGCAGTTCTTC	CASSPAVGANNEQFF
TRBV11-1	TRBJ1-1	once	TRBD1	TGTGCCAGCAGCCGACAGGGGGCGGTTGAAGCTTTCTTT	CASSRQGAVEAFF
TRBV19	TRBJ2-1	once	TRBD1	TGTGCCAGTATGGGGACAGGCCTCAATGAGCAGTTCTTC	CASMGTGLNEQFF
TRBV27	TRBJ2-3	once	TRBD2	TGTGCCAGCAGTTTATATAGCGGGAGGGATGGAGATACGCAGTATTTT	CASSLYSGRDGDTQYF
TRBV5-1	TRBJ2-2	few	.	TGCGCCAGCAGCTTATCCGACCTGGGCACCGGGGAGCTGTTTTTT	CASSLSDLGTGELFF
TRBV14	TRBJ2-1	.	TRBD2	TGTGCCAGCAGCCAAGATCGAGGGAGCGGGAGAGGTAATGAGCAGTTCTTC	CASSQDRGSGRGNEQFF
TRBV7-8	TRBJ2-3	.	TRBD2	TGTGCCAGCAGCTTAACGGGAGGGGTGCATACGCAGTATTTT	CASSLTGGVHTQYF
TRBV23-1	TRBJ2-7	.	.	TGCGCCAGCAGTCAATACTGCTGCTACGAGCAGTACTTC	CASSQYCCYEQYF
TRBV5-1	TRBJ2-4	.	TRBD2	TGCGCCAGCAGCCCGGGACTAGCGGGGATACTAGCCAAAAACATTCAGTACTTC	CASSPGLAGILAKNIQYF
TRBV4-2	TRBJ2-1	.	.	TGTGCCAGCAGCCTTTCCCTGGGTAGCTCCTACAATGAGCAGTTCTTC	CASSLSLGSSYNEQFF
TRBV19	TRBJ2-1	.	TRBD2	TGTGCCAGTAGTATACGGACTAGCGGAGCCTACAATGAGCAGTTCTTC	CASSIRTSGAYNEQFF
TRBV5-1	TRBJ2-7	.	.	TGCGCCAGCAGCTCCGGGTCGGGCTACGAGCAGTACTTC	CASSSGSGYEQYF
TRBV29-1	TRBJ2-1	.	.	TGCAGCGTTGAGCCCACTTTCCGGAGCTCCTACAATGAGCAGTTCTTC	CSVEPTFRSSYNEQFF
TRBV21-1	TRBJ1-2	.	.	TGTGCCAGGCCCGGGACAGGGATTGAAGGCTACACCTTC	CARPGTGIEGYTF
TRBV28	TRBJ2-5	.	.	TGTGCCAGCAGCTTTTTCTCGGGGACCCAGTACTTC	CASSFFSGTQYF
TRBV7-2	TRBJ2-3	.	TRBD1	TGTGCCAGCAGAGAAAGGACAGGGGTTGAAGATACGCAGTATTTT	CASRERTGVEDTQYF
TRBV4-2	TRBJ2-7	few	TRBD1	TGTGCCAGCAGCCAAGGACAGGGAGACTACGAGCAGTACTTC	CASSQGQGDYEQYF
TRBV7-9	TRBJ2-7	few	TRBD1	TGTGCCAGCAGCTTAGTTGCGTTAGGGACAGGGGTCGAGCAGTACTTC	CASSLVALGTGVEQYF
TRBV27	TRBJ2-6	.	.	TGTGCCAGCAGTTTAAAAGGGTACGGGGCCAACGTCCTGACTTTC	CASSLKGYGANVLTF
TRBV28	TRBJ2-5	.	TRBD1	TGTGCCAGCAGCCCTCAGGGGGCCCAAGAGACCCAGTACTTC	CASSPQGAQETQYF